Presented here are 24 T cell receptor beta chains from one specimen sequenced in a study of blood T cells in healthy people across ages. With a J-beta primer mix and a sample-barcoded 5' primer, a second PCR ran about 7 to 11 cycles. MiXCR was run by TCRdb on the 5' RACE reads, yielding one entry per CDR3 protein. The sample has approximately 780,000 distinct CDR3 sequences; 20% to 30% are singletons. In addition, the sample was reused for a study of T cells of mothers and their children.

The sequenced sample was blood. These receptors came from a boy between 10 and 17 years old in good health.

The table lists this clonotype with many counts. The V and J genes are TRBV7-3 and TRBJ2-1; D is perhaps TRBD1 (5 bases). The CDR3 runs to 15 residues. Trimming removed 0 bases at V and 2 bases at J, with 8 bases between. CDR1 and CDR2 from the germline V gene are SGHTA and FQGTGA. Written as DNA, the CDR3 is TGTGCCAGCAGCTTAACGATGGGGCCCTACAATGAGCAGTTCTTC. The encoded protein is CASSLTMGPYNEQFF.

This clonotype was observed a handful of times. V is TRBV5-4 and J is TRBJ1-2; D may be TRBD1 (6 bases). V was clipped by 0 bases and J by 4 bases, with 16 bases between them. The germline V gene encodes CDR1 SGHNT and CDR2 YYREEE (reference sequence). CDR3 length equals 16 residues. The CDR3 protein is CASSLAMGAGFYGYTF. Written as DNA, the CDR3 is TGTGCCAGCAGCTTGGCAATGGGGGCAGGGTTCTATGGCTACACCTTC.

This clonotype was seen more than once but under ten times. V is TRBV6-1 and J is TRBJ1-4; TRBD1 matches 10 bases. Germline trimming cut 2 bases from V and 3 bases from J; bases unmatched to any gene: 3. Germline V gene sequence: CDR1 MNHNS, CDR2 SASEGT. The CDR3 consists of 16 residues. This CDR3 reads CASSEPGQGSNEKLFF. CDR3 in DNA: TGTGCCAGCAGTGAACCGGGACAGGGGTCTAATGAAAAACTGTTTTTT.

The genes are TRBV24-1 and TRBJ2-1, with D tentatively TRBD1 (5 bases). V shed 4 bases and J shed 3 bases, with 9 bases lying between them. CDR3 length equals 14 residues. Germline assignment: CDR1 KGHDR and CDR2 SFDVKD. The chain's CDR3 is CATSDGQYYNEQFF. In DNA, the CDR3 is TGTGCCACCAGTGACGGACAATACTACAATGAGCAGTTCTTC.

This clonotype was seen a handful of times. This rearrangement joins TRBV24-1 to TRBJ1-1; 8 nucleotides agree with TRBD1. Losses at the gene ends were 3 bases for V and 12 bases for J; bases not matched to a gene: 11. CDR3 length: 14 amino acids. The germline gives CDR1 KGHDR, CDR2 SFDVKD. The CDR3 bases are TGTGCCACCAGTGATAGCCGGGACAGGTTGGGGACTTTCTTT. This translates into CATSDSRDRLGTFF.

This clonotype was detected a few times. The rearrangement uses TRBV5-1 and TRBJ2-3, with D possibly called TRBD1 or TRBD2 (5 bases each). The CDR3 spans 14 residues. Germline assignment: CDR1 SGHRS and CDR2 YFSETQ. V lost 5 bases, J lost 3 bases, and 13 bases lay in between. CDR3 amino acids: CASSIGTQTDTQYF. DNA for the CDR3: TGCGCCAGCAGTATCGGGACCCAGACAGATACGCAGTATTTT.

The chain combines TRBV27 with TRBJ2-5; the D call may be TRBD1 or TRBD2 (5 bases each). With 1 base removed from V and 11 bases from J, the gap between germline ends came to 20 bases. The CDR3 consists of 15 residues. The V gene's germline CDR1 is MNHEY and CDR2 SMNVEV (reference sequence). The CDR3 sequence: CASSLLRSRLGEQYF. The DNA of the CDR3 is TGTGCCAGCAGTTTATTGAGGTCACGGCTGGGGGAGCAGTACTTC.

This clonotype was seen only a few times. The chain combines TRBV5-1 with TRBJ2-5; D remains unclear. With the DNA end fitting TRBJ2-7 better, the J assignment may be wrong. The CDR3 has 15 residues. CDR1 is SGHRS, CDR2 YFSETQ, per germline. In DNA, the CDR3 is TGCGCCAGCAGCTACCTACCGGTGGATTCCTACGAGCAGTACTTC. Its translation: CASSYLPVDSYEQYF.

This clonotype has only a few counts. The chain has TRBV29-1 and TRBJ2-5; D unclear. The V end lost 5 bases, the J end lost 4 bases, and 14 bases lay between the germline ends. The germline V gene has CDR1 SQVTM and CDR2 ANQGSEA. CDR3 length: 13 residues. This chain's CDR3 is CSVRRAGPETQYF. The CDR3 DNA follows: TGCAGCGTTCGAAGGGCCGGCCCAGAGACCCAGTACTTC.

The chain links TRBV2 to TRBJ2-3; 10 bases are a match to TRBD1. This CDR3 spans 15 amino acids. CDR1 and CDR2 from the germline V gene are SNHLY and FYNNEI. The V segment lost 8 bases and the J segment 6 bases; nucleotides outside the gene matches: 11. CDR3 sequence (DNA): TGTGCCAGCCTTCCCGGGACAGGGGAGATGGATACGCAGTATTTT. The encoded protein is CASLPGTGEMDTQYF. The full variable domain, rest sourced from reference TRBV2 and TRBJ2-3, is EPEVTQTPSHQVTQMGQEVILRCVPISNHLYFYWYRQILGQKVEFLVSFYNNEISEKSEIFDDQFSVERPDGSNFTLKIRSTKLEDSAMYFCASLPGTGEMDTQYFGPGTRLTVL.

The J gene is TRBJ2-7, the V gene TRBV12-3 or TRBV12-4, with D possibly matching TRBD2 (6 bases). The CDR3 covers 15 residues. Trimming removed 3 bases from V and 3 bases from J, with 15 bases in between. In nucleotides, the CDR3 is TGTGCCAGCAGTTTGGGGGGAGTGAGGTACTACGAGCAGTACTTC. Its translation is CASSLGGVRYYEQYF.

This clonotype appeared a few times. The V gene is TRBV29-1, the J gene TRBJ1-1; D is ambiguous. V gave up 6 bases and J gave up 1 base, with 15 bases separating them. CDR1 is SQVTM and CDR2 is ANQGSEA in the germline V gene. The CDR3 extends over 14 amino acids. CDR3 in amino acids: CSVRHSNRNTEAFF. The CDR3 nucleotides read TGCAGCGTCAGACACTCGAATAGGAACACTGAAGCTTTCTTT.

This clonotype occurred a few times. The chain uses TRBV27 and TRBJ2-7; 7 nucleotides agree with TRBD1. This CDR3 contains 16 residues. Germline V gives CDR1 MNHEY, CDR2 SMNVEV (reference sequence). The V gene end was trimmed by 4 bases and the J gene end by 0 bases; junction bases not matched to a gene: 9. CDR3 region: CASSSIQDRISYEQYF. CDR3 DNA: TGTGCCAGCAGTTCCATTCAGGACAGGATCTCCTACGAGCAGTACTTC.

This clonotype has a handful of counts. This chain uses TRBV29-1 with TRBJ1-4; no definite D call. CDR1 is SQVTM and CDR2 is ANQGSEA in the germline V gene. The CDR3 contains 14 residues. V was cut by 4 bases and J by 5 bases, with 14 bases left in between. CDR3 residues: CSVGPRLGNEKLFF. CDR3 DNA: TGCAGCGTTGGTCCCAGGCTAGGGAATGAAAAACTGTTTTTT.

The CDR3 nucleotides are TGTGCCAGCAGTAGGACAGGGGACCACTCTGGAAACACCATATATTTT. Its protein is CASSRTGDHSGNTIYF. V usage is TRBV7-9 and J usage is TRBJ1-3, with TRBD1 matching over 9 bases. V lost 6 bases, J lost 0 bases, and 6 bases stayed unmatched. The CDR3 spans 16 residues. Germline CDR1 and CDR2: SEHNR and FQNEAQ (reference sequence).

The chain uses TRBV12-3 or TRBV12-4 and TRBJ2-6, with D perhaps matching TRBD1 (5 bases). CDR3 length: 17 amino acids. The V gene lost 5 bases and the J gene lost 0 bases, with 14 bases spanning the gap. The DNA for the CDR3 is TGTGCCAGCAGTAGACAGACTTGGGGCTCTGGGGCCAACGTCCTGACTTTC. Its protein product is CASSRQTWGSGANVLTF.

The J gene is TRBJ2-7, the V gene TRBV3-1; D might be TRBD1 or TRBD2, each matching 5 bases. Germline assignment: CDR1 LGHDT and CDR2 YNNKEL (reference sequence). The CDR3 covers 14 residues. The germline V and J ends were trimmed by 3 bases and 4 bases, with 13 bases remaining between them. The CDR3 region is CASSHQGRGYEQYF. CDR3 coding DNA: TGTGCCAGCAGCCATCAGGGACGAGGGTACGAGCAGTACTTC.

This clonotype was detected a few times. The rearrangement links TRBV12-3 or TRBV12-4 to TRBJ1-2, with TRBD1 matching over 8 bases. V lost 10 bases and J lost 7; bases outside the gene matches: 14. The CDR3 covers 14 residues. The CDR3 bases are TGTGCCAACAAGCGTGGACAGGGCCAACGTGGCTACACCTTC. It is translated as CANKRGQGQRGYTF.

This chain connects TRBV9 to TRBJ1-6, with D uncertain. CDR1 SGDLS and CDR2 YYNGEE come from the germline V gene. Trimming pared 2 bases from V and 10 bases from J, leaving 13 bases between. The CDR3 runs 14 residues. CDR3 loop: CASSVEGIWSPLHF. The CDR3 DNA reads TGTGCCAGCAGCGTGGAAGGGATTTGGTCACCCCTCCACTTT.

This clonotype was observed a few times. This chain uses TRBV29-1 with TRBJ1-4, with a tentative D call TRBD1 (6 bases). The CDR3 runs to 11 residues. Germline CDR1 is SQVTM and CDR2 is ANQGSEA. V lost 7 bases and J lost 5, with 8 bases in between. CDR3 loop: CSADRNEKLFF. The CDR3 coding sequence is TGCAGCGCCGACAGGAATGAAAAACTGTTTTTT. The full variable domain, rest sourced from reference TRBV29-1 and TRBJ1-4, is SAVISQKPSRDICQRGTSLTIQCQVDSQVTMMFWYRQQPGQSLTLIATANQGSEATYESGFVIDKFPISRPNLTFSTLTVSNMSPEDSSIYLCSADRNEKLFFGSGTQLSVL.

This clonotype was found a few times. The chain joins TRBV5-1 to TRBJ2-2, with D uncertain. Germline loops: CDR1 SGHRS, CDR2 YFSETQ. The V end lost 4 bases, the J end lost 7 bases, and 14 bases lay between the germline ends. This CDR3 is built from 14 residues. This CDR3 is CASSPDSSLGELFF. Written as DNA, the CDR3 is TGCGCCAGCAGCCCAGACTCCTCCCTCGGGGAGCTGTTTTTT.

J is TRBJ2-2 and V is TRBV6-6; TRBD1 is a possible D gene (5 bases). Trimming cost V 5 bases and J 5 bases, with 15 bases left between them. This CDR3 has 15 amino acids. Germline-derived CDR1 and CDR2 are MNHNY and SVGAGI (reference sequence). The CDR3 region has the DNA TGTGCCAGCAGTGACAACATGGACAATACCGGGGAGCTGTTTTTT. Its translation is CASSDNMDNTGELFF.

This clonotype was seen more than once but under ten times. The chain employs TRBV12-3 or TRBV12-4 and TRBJ2-5; D is possibly TRBD2 (7 bases). The CDR3 has 13 residues. V lost 3 bases to trimming and J lost 7 bases, with 12 bases between them. The CDR3 DNA reads TGTGCCAGCAGTTTCCGGGGGGCCGGGACCCAGTACTTC. This translates into CASSFRGAGTQYF.

This clonotype was counted a few times. This chain joins TRBV11-2 and TRBJ2-5, with 13 nucleotides matching TRBD2. The end of the DNA fits TRBJ2-1 better, so the J call may be wrong. CDR3 length: 15 amino acids. Germline V CDR1 and CDR2: SGHAT, FQNNGV. This chain's CDR3 is CASSFTSGGAHEQFF. DNA for the CDR3: TGTGCCAGCAGCTTTACTAGCGGGGGGGCACATGAGCAGTTCTTC.